The clone carrying this T cell receptor (beta chain) appeared many times. Antigen specificity is unknown. The table came from immunoSEQ multiplex PCR; TCRdb's copy has only in-frame clones and leaves some out. This sample comprises over 15,000 clones, none seen once only. The source of the sample is a study of T cells after posttransplantation cyclophosphamide. A marrow graft followed busulfan-fludarabine conditioning, with cyclophosphamide on days +3 and +4. This CDR3 contains 14 residues. V lost 5 bases and J lost 5; bases outside the gene matches: 7. From germline, CDR1 is LNHDA and CDR2 SQIVND (reference sequence). Study-wide points: Recipient CMV seropositivity and CMV reactivation strongly tracked TRB clonality. Blood and skin or GI T cell repertoires showed limited TRB overlap. Donor CD8+ memory clones often dominated recipient blood repertoires at later times.

The clonotype was recovered from a female patient younger than 45 who received an allogeneic stem cell transplant from a related donor, was CMV-positive, and had no GVHD. Some T cells may be graft donor cells. The sequencing here drew on PBMCs, taken after allogeneic stem cell transplant with posttransplant cyclophosphamide. This chain joins TRBV19 and TRBJ2-5; 8 nucleotides line up with TRBD2. CDR3 in DNA: TGTGCCAGTAGTCCGCGGACTAGCATGGAGACCCAGTACTTC. As protein: CASSPRTSMETQYF. Together with reference TRBV19 and TRBJ2-5, the CDR3 gives the full variable domain: DGGITQSPKYLFRKEGQNVTLSCEQNLNHDAMYWYRQDPGQGLRLIYYSQIVNDFQKGDIAEGYSVSREKKESFPLTVTSAQKNPTAFYLCASSPRTSMETQYFGPGTRLLVL.